This TCR beta chain was recovered during a study of shared clonotypes between healthy human individuals. Study-wide results and limits: Shared across a few donors were around 5% of the naive CD4 clonotypes.

The donors, all of them Caucasian adults, lived in Nashville, Tennessee. This clone was recorded once. As yet, its antigen is unknown. An even split of each subset's genomic DNA across several immunoSEQ plates was performed. Method: immunoSEQ multiplex PCR; TCRdb's copy keeps in-frame clones and lacks some. The sample yields a few million clones, approximately 96% seen once. This CDR3 is built from 14 residues. The V gene's germline CDR1 is SGHAT and CDR2 FQNNGV. Trimming took off 3 bases at V and 3 bases at J, with 12 bases between the two ends. The V gene is TRBV11-2, the J gene TRBJ2-7, with D unclear. This receptor was obtained from a man younger than 30 in good health. Source material: naive CD4+ T cells sorted from blood. Subset noted: CD45RA+ positively selected. In DNA, the CDR3 is TGTGCCAGCAGCTTTATTTCGTCGATCTACGAGCAGTACTTC. Residues: CASSFISSIYEQYF.